The sequence of this T cell receptor (beta chain) was determined in a study of blood T cells in healthy people across ages (dated by TCRdb to 2013 to 2016). Turning to the overall study: In model experiments, template switching captured roughly one uniquely barcoded TCR beta cDNA molecule for every two T cells. Using deep sequencing normalized with unique cDNA molecular identifiers, the study measured how TCR beta repertoire diversity changes with age. Two additional independent replicas of 1 million unique cDNA reads from the same blood draw were analyzed for two donors (one aged 18 to 30 and one aged 80 or older). Donors were grouped into four age groups: young (average 16 years), middle-aged (39), aged (around 60) and long-lived (around 80). Broad study findings and their caveats: Compared with the aged group, more naive CD4+ T cells, fewer expanded clones and increased TCR diversity were shown by the long-lived group, suggesting age selection. Bulk unsorted PBMC profiling prevented conclusive comparison of naive and antigen-experienced compartments. Observed TCR beta diversity per million T cells fell roughly linearly with age, and a significant reduction was already apparent by age about 36. Because donor CMV infection status was unknown, age-related changes in expanded clonotypes were potentially confounded. Observed TCR beta diversity correlated strongly with the percentage of naive T cells measured by flow cytometry. Total diversity estimates from one million sequenced T cells were considered lower bounds and underestimates.

Libraries were built with 5' RACE. The sequencing machine was an Illumina HiSeq 2500. A second PCR of 7 to 11 cycles was performed with a sample-barcoded 5' primer and a J-beta primer mix. Each TCR beta cDNA molecule received a unique molecular identifier from a template-switch 5' adaptor carrying 12 random nucleotides. Each sample yielded at least 2.5 million CDR3-containing paired-end reads. First-strand cDNA was synthesized from all RNA with the Mint cDNA synthesis kit, primed by a TRBC-specific oligonucleotide. Following uracil-DNA glycosylase treatment, all cDNA underwent a first 18-cycle PCR with the universal primers M1SS and BC2_uni_R. The authors' analysis ran thus. For normalization, 1 million high-quality reads, each with a distinct molecular identifier, were randomly selected from each sample. Instead of being binned into consensus sequences, reads with shared molecular identifiers were discarded. MiTCR, with a Q25 quality threshold and the strictest error-elimination algorithm, was used for CDR3 identification, clonotype clustering and error correction. A nonparametric unseen species model with Euler transformation was used to estimate lower-bound total TCR beta diversity. TCRdb trimmed the raw reads at Q25, called clones with MiXCR and kept productive beta chains. Duplicate CDR3 protein sequences are folded into a single record with the most common DNA and genes. For this entry, the V and J calls and clone size follow TCRdb and not the study's own pipeline. The sample contains just under 550,000 distinct CDR3 sequences, less than 25% of them found a single time. The ten largest clones take up 8.7% of the sample.

The donors were 40 or so Caucasian individuals from Russia, aged roughly 6 to 90 years, who were systemically healthy. Each donor gave approximately 9.3 milliliters of peripheral blood, collected into EDTA-treated Vacutainer tubes. Ficoll-Paque density-gradient centrifugation was used to isolate PBMCs, with at least 6 million obtained per sample. Total RNA was extracted from PBMCs with Trizol reagent, with at least 6 micrograms obtained per sample. For every donor, an aliquot of PBMCs went through flow cytometry to measure the percentages of naive CD45RAhigh/CD27high T cells. Regarding this clonotype: What antigen it recognizes has not been identified. No base-level quality is on record; no much larger clone is a single base apart.

The CDR3 contains 17 residues, cysteine and phenylalanine counted. Of all the DNA, just the CDR3 is kept, 51 bases in frame from base 1. The germline V gene provides CDR1 SGHNT and CDR2 YENEEA. V loses 0 bases of germline sequence and J loses 6 bases, and the interval between the two ends is 17 bases. These sequences were also reported in another study, on T cells of mothers and their children. The second paper further reports: Nine systemically healthy Caucasian individuals served as donors, namely three mothers together with their six children. cDNA synthesis consumed the entire amount of extracted RNA, loaded at approximately 1.5 ug RNA in each 15 ul reaction. In the second PCR, the M1S primer introduced both the sample barcodes and 2-4 random nucleotides. Each mother yielded over 9.5 million TCR beta CDR3 reads and each child roughly 2.9 million reads. In both related and unrelated pairs, thymic selection shapes the output of TCR recombination in a similar way, with inherited differences having only a minor effect. Normalized repertoire overlap in related mother-child pairs was always slightly higher than in unrelated mother-child pairs, but the difference was never significant. No persistent microchimeric T cell clones were detected, at a sensitivity of 90 to 100 clones per million clonotypes. To look for features that set related mother-child pairs apart from unrelated individuals, the researchers ran deep NGS to compare the TCR beta repertoires of mothers and children. Mothers averaged about 37 +/- 4 years of age and children averaged around 10 +/- 4 years. Libraries were sequenced on Illumina HiSeq 2000 with 100+100 nt paired-end reads after adapter ligation with NEBNext reagents. To avoid cross-contamination, the mother libraries and the child libraries were prepared a month apart and sequenced in separate runs. For each donor, between about 500,000 and 2,200,000 distinct TCR beta clonotypes were identified. Naive TCR beta clonotypes were estimated from low-frequency clonotypes matched to each donor's FACS-determined naive share, without sorting.

Sequenced material: blood. The clonotype originates from a boy aged 5-17 years in good health. In this chain, TRBV11-3 is recombined with TRBJ2-2; the D segment could be TRBD2, given 5 matching bases. The CDR3 amino acid sequence is: CASSLDRLGERSGELFF. At the DNA level, the sequence is TGTGCCAGCAGCTTAGATCGGTTGGGAGAAAGGTCCGGGGAGCTGTTTTTT.